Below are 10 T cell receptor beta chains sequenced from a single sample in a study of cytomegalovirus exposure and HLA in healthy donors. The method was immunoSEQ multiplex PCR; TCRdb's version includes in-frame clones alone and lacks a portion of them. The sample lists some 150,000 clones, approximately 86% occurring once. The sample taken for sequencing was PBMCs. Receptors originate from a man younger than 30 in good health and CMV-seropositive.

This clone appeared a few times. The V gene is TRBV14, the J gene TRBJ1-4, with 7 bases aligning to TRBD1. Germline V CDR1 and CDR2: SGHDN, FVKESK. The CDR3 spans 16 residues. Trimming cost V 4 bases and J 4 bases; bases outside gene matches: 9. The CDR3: CASSPPRQGNNEKLFF. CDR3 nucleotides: TGTGCCAGCAGCCCTCCCAGACAGGGCAATAATGAAAAACTGTTTTTT.

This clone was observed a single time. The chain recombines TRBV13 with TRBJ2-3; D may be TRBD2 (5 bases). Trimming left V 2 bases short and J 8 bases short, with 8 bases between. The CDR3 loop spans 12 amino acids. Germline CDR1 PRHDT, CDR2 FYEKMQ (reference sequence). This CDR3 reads CASSLLEGTQYF. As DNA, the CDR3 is TGTGCCAGCAGCTTACTAGAGGGTACGCAGTATTTT.

Here the CDR3 reads CASSKTGGSEAFF. CDR3 sequence (DNA): TGTGCCAGCTCAAAGACAGGGGGGTCTGAAGCTTTCTTT. The chain has TRBV18 and TRBJ1-1; 9 nucleotides align to TRBD1. The V gene's germline CDR1 is KGHSH and CDR2 LQKENI. With V trimmed by 5 bases and J by 6 bases, 4 bases remained unmatched. The CDR3 extends over 13 amino acids.

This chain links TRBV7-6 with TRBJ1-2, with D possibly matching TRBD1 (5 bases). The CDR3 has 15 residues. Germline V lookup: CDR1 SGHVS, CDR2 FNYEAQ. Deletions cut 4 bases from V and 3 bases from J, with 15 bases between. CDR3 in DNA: TGTGCCAGCAGCTCGGGACTCCTAGAGGACTATGGCTACACCTTC. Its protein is CASSSGLLEDYGYTF.

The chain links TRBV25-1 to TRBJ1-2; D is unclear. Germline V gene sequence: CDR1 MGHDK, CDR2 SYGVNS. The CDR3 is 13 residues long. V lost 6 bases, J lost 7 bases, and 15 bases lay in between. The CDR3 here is CASSLQLQSGYTF. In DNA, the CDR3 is TGTGCCAGCAGCCTACAGCTTCAGAGTGGCTACACCTTC.

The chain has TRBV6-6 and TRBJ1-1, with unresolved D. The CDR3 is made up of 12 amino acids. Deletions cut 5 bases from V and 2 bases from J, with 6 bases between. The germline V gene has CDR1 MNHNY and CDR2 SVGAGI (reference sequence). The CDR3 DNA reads TGTGCCAGCAGTCCCTCTAACACTGAAGCTTTCTTT. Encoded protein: CASSPSNTEAFF.

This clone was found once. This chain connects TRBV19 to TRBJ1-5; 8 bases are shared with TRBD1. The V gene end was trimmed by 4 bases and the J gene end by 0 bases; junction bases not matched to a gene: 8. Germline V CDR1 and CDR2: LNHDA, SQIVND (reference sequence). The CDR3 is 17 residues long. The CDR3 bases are TGTGCCAGTAGTAGAAGGACAGGGTCGGATAGCAATCAGCCCCAGCATTTT. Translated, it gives CASSRRTGSDSNQPQHF.

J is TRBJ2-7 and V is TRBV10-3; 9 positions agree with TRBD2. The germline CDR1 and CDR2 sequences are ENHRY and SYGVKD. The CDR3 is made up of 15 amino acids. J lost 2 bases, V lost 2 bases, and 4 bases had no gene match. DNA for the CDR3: TGTGCCATCAGTGAGGGAATAGCGGGGGCCTACGAGCAGTACTTC. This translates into CAISEGIAGAYEQYF.

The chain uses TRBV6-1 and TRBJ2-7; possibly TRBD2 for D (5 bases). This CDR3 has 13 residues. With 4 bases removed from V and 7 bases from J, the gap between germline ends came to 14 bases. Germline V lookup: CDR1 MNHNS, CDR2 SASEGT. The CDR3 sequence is CASSVLGSREQYF. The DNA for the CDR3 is TGTGCCAGCAGTGTATTAGGGAGTAGGGAGCAGTACTTC.

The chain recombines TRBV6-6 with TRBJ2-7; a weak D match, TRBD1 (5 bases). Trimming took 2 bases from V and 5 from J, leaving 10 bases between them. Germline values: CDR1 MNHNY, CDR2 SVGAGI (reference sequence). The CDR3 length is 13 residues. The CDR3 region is CASSYRGLNEQYF. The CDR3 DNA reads TGTGCCAGCAGTTACAGGGGCCTCAACGAGCAGTACTTC.